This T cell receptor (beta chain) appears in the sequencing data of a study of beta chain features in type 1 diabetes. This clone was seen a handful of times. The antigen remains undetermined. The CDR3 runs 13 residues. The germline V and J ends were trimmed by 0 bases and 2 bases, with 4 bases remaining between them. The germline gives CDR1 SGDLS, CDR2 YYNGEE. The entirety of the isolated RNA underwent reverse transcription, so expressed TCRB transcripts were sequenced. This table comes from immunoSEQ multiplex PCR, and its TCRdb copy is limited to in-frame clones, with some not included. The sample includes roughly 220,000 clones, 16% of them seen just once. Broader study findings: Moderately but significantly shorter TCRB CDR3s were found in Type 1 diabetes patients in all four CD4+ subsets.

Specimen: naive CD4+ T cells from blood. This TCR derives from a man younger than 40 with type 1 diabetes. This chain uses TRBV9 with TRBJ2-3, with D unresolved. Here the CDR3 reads CASSVGPTDTQYF. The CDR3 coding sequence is TGTGCCAGCAGCGTAGGGCCCACAGATACGCAGTATTTT.